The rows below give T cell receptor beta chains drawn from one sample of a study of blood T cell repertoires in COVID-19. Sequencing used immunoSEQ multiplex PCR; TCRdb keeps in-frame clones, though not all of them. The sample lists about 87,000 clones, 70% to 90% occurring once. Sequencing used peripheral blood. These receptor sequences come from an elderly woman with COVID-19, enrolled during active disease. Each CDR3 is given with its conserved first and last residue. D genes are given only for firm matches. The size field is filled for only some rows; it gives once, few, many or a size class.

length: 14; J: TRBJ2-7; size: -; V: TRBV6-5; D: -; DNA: TGTGCCAGCAGTCGAGGGATCGTTACCTACGAGCAGTACTTC; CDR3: CASSRGIVTYEQYF
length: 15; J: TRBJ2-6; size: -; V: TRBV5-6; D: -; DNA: TGTGCCAGCAGCTTGGAGGGGCCTGGGGCCAACGTCCTGACTTTC; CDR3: CASSLEGPGANVLTF
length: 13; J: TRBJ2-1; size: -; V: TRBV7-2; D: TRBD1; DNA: TGTGCCAGCAGCCCGCGGGACAGGGGGGAGCAGTTCTTC; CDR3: CASSPRDRGEQFF
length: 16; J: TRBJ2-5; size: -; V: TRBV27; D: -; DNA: TGTGCCAGCAGTGCAACGACATTTCCCCGTGGAGAGACCCAGTACTTC; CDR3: CASSATTFPRGETQYF
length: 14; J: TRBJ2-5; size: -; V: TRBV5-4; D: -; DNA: TGTGCCAGCAGCTGGGGGGCTAGCGGAGAGACCCAGTACTTC; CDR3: CASSWGASGETQYF
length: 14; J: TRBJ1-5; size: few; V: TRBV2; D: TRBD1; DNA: TGTGCCAGCAATTACGTCACAGGGGTTCAGCCCCAGCATTTT; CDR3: CASNYVTGVQPQHF
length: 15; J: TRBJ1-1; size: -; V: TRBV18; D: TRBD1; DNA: TGTGCCAGCTCACCACGCGGGACAGGGTGGACTGAAGCTTTCTTT; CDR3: CASSPRGTGWTEAFF
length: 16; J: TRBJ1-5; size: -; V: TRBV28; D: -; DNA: TGTGCCAGCACCGAAGGGGCAGTCGATAGCAATCAGCCCCAGCATTTT; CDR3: CASTEGAVDSNQPQHF
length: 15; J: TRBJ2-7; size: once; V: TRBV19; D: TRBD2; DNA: TGTGCCAGTAGTATCGCCGGGACTAGCGACTACGAGCAGTACTTC; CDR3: CASSIAGTSDYEQYF
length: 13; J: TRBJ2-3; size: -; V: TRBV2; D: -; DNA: TGTGCCAGCAGTGTAAATCGGAGAGATACGCAGTATTTT; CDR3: CASSVNRRDTQYF
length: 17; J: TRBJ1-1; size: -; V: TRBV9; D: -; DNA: TGTGCCAGCAGCGGGGGAGGTTTTTGGGTGGGGAACACTGAAGCTTTCTTT; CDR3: CASSGGGFWVGNTEAFF
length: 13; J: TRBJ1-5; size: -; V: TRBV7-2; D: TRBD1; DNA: TGTGCCAGCAGCCAGGGGGTTTCTCAGCCCCAGCATTTT; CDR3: CASSQGVSQPQHF
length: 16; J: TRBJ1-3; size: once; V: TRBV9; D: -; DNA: TGTGCCAGCAGCGCCACTGTAGGGAGCTCTGGAAACACCATATATTTT; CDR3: CASSATVGSSGNTIYF
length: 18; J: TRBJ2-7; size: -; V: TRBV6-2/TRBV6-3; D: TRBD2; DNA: TGTGCCAGCAGTTACTCGATGAAGGAGCGGGAGGTTTCCTACGAGCAGTACTTC; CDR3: CASSYSMKEREVSYEQYF
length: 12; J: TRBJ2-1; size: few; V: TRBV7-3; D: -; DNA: TGTGCCAGCAGCCACCAGGTTGGGGAGCAGTTCTTC; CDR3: CASSHQVGEQFF
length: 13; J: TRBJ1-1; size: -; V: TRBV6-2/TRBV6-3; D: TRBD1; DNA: TGTGCCAGCAGTGGGACAGGGAGTACTGAAGCTTTCTTT; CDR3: CASSGTGSTEAFF
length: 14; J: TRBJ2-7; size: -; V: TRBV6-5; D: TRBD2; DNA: TGTGCCAGCAGTAAGACTAGCGGGAGGGGTGAGCAGTACTTC; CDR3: CASSKTSGRGEQYF
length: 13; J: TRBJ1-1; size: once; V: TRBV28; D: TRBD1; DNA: TGTGCCAGCAGTTGGGACAGGGCGATAAAAGCTTTCTTT; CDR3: CASSWDRAIKAFF
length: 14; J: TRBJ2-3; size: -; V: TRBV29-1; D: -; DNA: TGCAGCGTTGTGTCCCGGGACATCGGGTCTACGCAGTATTTT; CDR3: CSVVSRDIGSTQYF
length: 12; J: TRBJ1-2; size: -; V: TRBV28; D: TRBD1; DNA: TGTGCCAGCAGCGAAGGGGACAGAGGCTACACCTTC; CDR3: CASSEGDRGYTF
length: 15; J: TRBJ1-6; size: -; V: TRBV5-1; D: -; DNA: TGCGCCAGCAGCTTGCTTACAGGCCTAAATTCACCCCTCCACTTT; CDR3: CASSLLTGLNSPLHF
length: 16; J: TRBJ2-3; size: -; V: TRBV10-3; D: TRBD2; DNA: TGTGCCATCAGTGCCTCTAGCGGGAGAAGCACAGATACGCAGTATTTT; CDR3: CAISASSGRSTDTQYF
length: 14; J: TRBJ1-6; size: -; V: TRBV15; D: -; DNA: TGTGCCACCAGCAGTCGAAGGACAGATTCACCCCTCCACTTT; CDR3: CATSSRRTDSPLHF
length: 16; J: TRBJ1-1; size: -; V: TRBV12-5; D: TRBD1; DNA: TGTGCTAGTGGTCAAAGGACAGGGGGTACTCAACGAGGAGCTTTCTTT; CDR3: CASGQRTGGTQRGAFF
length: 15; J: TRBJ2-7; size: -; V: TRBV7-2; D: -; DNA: TGTGCCAGCAGCTTAACAGGACAGGGAGGGTACGAGCAGTACTTC; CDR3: CASSLTGQGGYEQYF
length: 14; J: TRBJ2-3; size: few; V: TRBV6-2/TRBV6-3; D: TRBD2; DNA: TGTGCCAGCAGTCTACTAGCGGGGGCGGCCACGCAGTATTTT; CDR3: CASSLLAGAATQYF
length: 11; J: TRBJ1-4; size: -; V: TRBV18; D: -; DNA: TGTGCCAGCTCCCTCTATGAAAAACTGTTTTTT; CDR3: CASSLYEKLFF
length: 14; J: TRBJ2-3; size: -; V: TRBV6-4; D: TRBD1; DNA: TGTGCCAGCAGTCCCCAACAGGGGCCAGATACGCAGTATTTT; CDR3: CASSPQQGPDTQYF
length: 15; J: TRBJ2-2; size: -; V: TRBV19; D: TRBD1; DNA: TGTGCCAGTAGTACGACAGGGGGCGTCACCGGGGAGCTGTTTTTT; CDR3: CASSTTGGVTGELFF
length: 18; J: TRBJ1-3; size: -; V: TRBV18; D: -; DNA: TGTGCCAGCTCACCACCGTCGCAGGGGCGAAACTCTGGAAACACCATATATTTT; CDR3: CASSPPSQGRNSGNTIYF
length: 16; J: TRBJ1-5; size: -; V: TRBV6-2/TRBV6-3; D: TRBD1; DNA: TGTGCCAGCAGTTACCTTCCGGGACAGCTCAATCAGCCCCAGCATTTT; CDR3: CASSYLPGQLNQPQHF
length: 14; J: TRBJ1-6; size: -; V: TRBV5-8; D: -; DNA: TGTGCCAGCAGCTTGGGGGCTAATAATTCACCCCTCCACTTT; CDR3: CASSLGANNSPLHF
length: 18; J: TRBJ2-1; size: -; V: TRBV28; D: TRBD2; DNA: TGTGCCAGCAGACCAGGTGGACTAGCGGGAGCTTGGGACAATGAGCAGTTCTTC; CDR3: CASRPGGLAGAWDNEQFF
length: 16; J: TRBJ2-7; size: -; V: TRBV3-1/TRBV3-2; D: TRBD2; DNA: TGTGCCAGCAGCCCATGGACTAGCGGGGATTCCTACGAGCAGTACTTC; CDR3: CASSPWTSGDSYEQYF
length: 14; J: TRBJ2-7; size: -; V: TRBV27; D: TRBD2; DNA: TGTGCCAGCCGTAAGACTAGCGACTCCTACGAGCAGTACTTC; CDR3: CASRKTSDSYEQYF
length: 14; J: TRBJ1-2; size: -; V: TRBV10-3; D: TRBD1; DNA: TGTGCCATCAGCCAACAGGGGCCGGACTATGGCTACACCTTC; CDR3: CAISQQGPDYGYTF
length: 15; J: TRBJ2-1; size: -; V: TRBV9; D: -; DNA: TGTGCCAGCAGCGATAGGGGGGGCCTTGCCAATGAGCAGTTCTTC; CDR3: CASSDRGGLANEQFF
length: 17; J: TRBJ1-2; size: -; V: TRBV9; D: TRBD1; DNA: TGTGCCAGCAGCGGGGGACAGCCCTGGGGAGTTCCCTATGGCTACACCTTC; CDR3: CASSGGQPWGVPYGYTF
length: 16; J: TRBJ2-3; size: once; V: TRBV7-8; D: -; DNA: TGTGCCAGCAGCATTCGGAGGAACCTTCGCACAGATACGCAGTATTTT; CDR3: CASSIRRNLRTDTQYF
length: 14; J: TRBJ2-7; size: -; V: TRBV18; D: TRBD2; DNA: TGTGCCAGCTCACCACTAGCGGGAGGGCAGGAGCAGTACTTC; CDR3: CASSPLAGGQEQYF
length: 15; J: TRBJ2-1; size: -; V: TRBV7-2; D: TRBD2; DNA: TGTGCCAGCAGCTTAAGTAGCGGGGGGCAGAAGGAGCAGTTCTTC; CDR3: CASSLSSGGQKEQFF
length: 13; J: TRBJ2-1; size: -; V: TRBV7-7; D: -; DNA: TGTGCTAGCAGCTTTGACCCTGGGCATGAGCAGTTCTTC; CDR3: CASSFDPGHEQFF
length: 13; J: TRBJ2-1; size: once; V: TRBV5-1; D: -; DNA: TGCGCCAGCACCGAGCTCGGGGAGGTCGAGCAGTTCTTC; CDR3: CASTELGEVEQFF